This TCR beta chain was profiled in a study of CD8 T cells in Susac syndrome (dated by TCRdb to between 2018 and 2021). Looking at the study overall: Whether CD8+ T cell activation and differentiation in Susac syndrome was antigen driven was tested using repertoire sequencing. The study compared CD8+ T cell repertoire clonality among 12 healthy donors, 14 Susac syndrome patients and roughly 16 multiple sclerosis patients.

RNA was extracted using the RNeasy kit, and roughly 0.45 to 1 microgram was reverse transcribed with random hexamers. TCR beta CDR3 regions were amplified with the immunoSEQ multiplex PCR assay covering 54 Vbeta and 13 Jbeta segments. To correct PCR amplification bias, a synthetic template baseline was used for both primer optimization and computational correction. The source study handled its data this way. Only productive sequences were kept, with reads annotated to V, D and J genes according to IMGT and analyzed in immunoSEQ Analyzer. Clonality was computed as one minus Shannon entropy normalized by log2 of the number of productive unique sequences. For each patient and control, public and private clones were evaluated among the 100 most prevalent clones. Clones were defined as Susac-specific when absent from the healthy and MS cohorts, from roughly 1,100 published viral clones and from other ImmuneACCESS disease sequences. TCRdb handled the public reads itself, with Q25 trimming in fastp and clone calling in MiXCR, and kept productive beta chains. Each entry is one CDR3 protein sequence, shown with its most common DNA and genes. TCRdb's processing, not the study's, gives the V and J calls here. The sample data list about 280,000 distinct CDR3 sequences, and 70% to 90% of these were observed just once. The top ten clonotypes cover over 0.09% of the sample.

From cysteine to phenylalanine, the CDR3 is 15 amino acids long. The sequence is cut down to CDR3 DNA, 45 bases in frame from base 1. For CDR1 and CDR2, the germline V gene (reference sequence) lists MNHEY and SMNVEV. V and J are truncated by 6 bases and 0 bases respectively, leaving an intervening sequence of 14 bases. On the study overall, not on this receptor specifically: The TCR sequencing and HLA analysis was acknowledged to have included a relatively small number of individuals.

High-throughput TCR beta sequencing profiled peripheral blood CD8+ and CD4+ T cells from healthy donors, Susac syndrome patients and multiple sclerosis patients. Treatment-naive patients with stable or active relapsing-remitting disease fulfilling revised McDonald criteria were used as multiple sclerosis controls. CD8+ TEMRA cells were enriched by FACS, while bulk CD8+ and CD4+ T cells were purified by magnetic negative isolation. Blood was drawn into EDTA tubes, processed within 24 hours, and PBMCs were isolated by density gradient centrifugation. PBMCs intended for TCR sequencing were cryopreserved in liquid nitrogen and were subsequently thawed in a 37 degrees C water bath. Purity of sorted or isolated CD4+, CD8+ and CD8+ TEMRA cells was at least 90%. In regard to this clonotype: Its specific antigen is unknown. No much larger clone exists at a distance of one base, and base qualities are not known.

Recombination linked TRBV27 to TRBJ1-1, with the D gene too uncertain to name. Sequenced material: CD8+ T cells from PBMCs. This sequence was found in a human donor with multiple sclerosis. The base sequence is TGTGCCAGCAGCCTTATCACCCCGTTGAACACTGAAGCTTTCTTT. Translation gives CASSLITPLNTEAFF.